One sample yielded the 30 T cell receptor beta chains listed below, sequenced in a study of radiotherapy plus CTLA-4 blockade in lung cancer. Assay used: immunoSEQ multiplex PCR; TCRdb lists only in-frame clones, some missing. This table holds approximately 75,000 clones, roughly three quarters found once. The sequencing here drew on peripheral blood, taken from a patient treated with radiotherapy plus ipilimumab. Receptors were obtained from a human donor with non-small cell lung cancer who had a complete response to radiotherapy plus ipilimumab.

V gene TRBV28 combines with J gene TRBJ2-1, with D possibly called TRBD1 or TRBD2 (5 bases each). Between the trimmed V and J ends, which lost 7 bases and 9 bases, there was a span of 16 bases. The CDR3 totals 13 residues. Looked up from germline, CDR1 is MDHEN and CDR2 is SYDVKM. The DNA for the CDR3 is TGTGCCAGCATTCGATTGGGGGTTGGTGAGCAGTTCTTC. This gives the protein CASIRLGVGEQFF. The whole variable domain, remainder taken from reference TRBV28 and TRBJ2-1, is DVKVTQSSRYLVKRTGEKVFLECVQDMDHENMFWYRQDPGLGLRLIYFSYDVKMKEKGDIPEGYSVSREKKERFSLILESASTNQTSMYLCASIRLGVGEQFFGPGTRLTVL.

This chain uses TRBV10-1 with TRBJ2-2; D unclear. With 2 bases removed from V and 0 bases from J, the gap between germline ends came to 7 bases. This CDR3 contains 15 residues. Per the germline V gene, CDR1 is WNHNN and CDR2 is SYGVQD (reference sequence). CDR3 protein: CASSEGSANTGELFF. The CDR3 DNA is TGCGCCAGCAGTGAGGGCAGTGCGAACACCGGGGAGCTGTTTTTT.

The J gene is TRBJ2-5, the V gene TRBV4-3; 10 bases line up with TRBD2. The CDR3 runs 18 residues. V was pared by 0 bases and J by 5 bases, with 12 bases of the junction left unmatched. Germline V gene lookup returns CDR1 LGHNA and CDR2 YSLEER. The CDR3 protein is CASSQDWTGLADRETQYF. CDR3 DNA: TGCGCCAGCAGCCAAGATTGGACCGGACTAGCGGACCGGGAGACCCAGTACTTC.

The gene calls are TRBV6-5 and TRBJ1-3; D is unclear. Germline-derived CDR1 and CDR2 are MNHEY and SVGAGI. The CDR3 runs 15 residues. The V gene lost 2 bases and the J gene lost 4 bases, with 12 bases spanning the gap. CDR3 coding DNA: TGTGCCAGCAGTTACGAGGGAGTAGCCGGAAACACCATATATTTT. Amino acids: CASSYEGVAGNTIYF.

The chain combines TRBV7-2 with TRBJ2-2; 8 bases agree with TRBD2. The length of the CDR3 is 16 residues. The germline V gene encodes CDR1 SGHTA and CDR2 FQGNSA. With 2 bases clipped from V and 4 bases from J, the junction kept 6 bases outside the gene matches. The chain's CDR3 is CASSLQLAASTGELFF. The CDR3 DNA reads as TGTGCCAGCAGCTTACAACTAGCGGCCTCCACCGGGGAGCTGTTTTTT. Full variable domain (rest looked up from reference TRBV7-2 and TRBJ2-2): GAGVSQSPSNKVTEKGKDVELRCDPISGHTALYWYRQSLGQGLEFLIYFQGNSAPDKSGLPSDRFSAERTGGSVSTLTIQRTQQEDSAVYLCASSLQLAASTGELFFGEGSRLTVL.

The rearrangement joins TRBV11-3 to TRBJ2-7; 8 nucleotides agree with TRBD1. CDR3 length: 13 residues. J gave up 0 bases and V 9 bases, and 4 bases lay outside the gene matches. From germline, CDR1 is SGHNT and CDR2 YENEEA. The CDR3 DNA reads as TGTGCCAGGGGACAGGACAGCTCCTACGAGCAGTACGTC. This encodes CARGQDSSYEQYV.

The rearrangement uses TRBV4-1 and TRBJ1-1, with TRBD1 identical over 7 bases. V lost 2 bases and J lost 4; bases outside the gene matches: 4. The CDR3 sequence is 14 residues long. Germline V CDR1 and CDR2: MGHRA, YSYEKL. This CDR3 is CASSQYRGGTEAFF. The CDR3 coding sequence is TGCGCCAGCAGCCAATACAGGGGTGGCACTGAAGCTTTCTTT.

The chain has TRBV6-6 and TRBJ2-7; D perhaps matches TRBD1 (6 bases). Germline V gene sequence: CDR1 MNHNY, CDR2 SVGAGI (reference sequence). Trimming removed 6 bases from V and 4 bases from J, with 13 bases in between. The CDR3 runs 13 residues. The CDR3 DNA sequence: TGTGCCAGCAGACCCGACAGGCTGTACGAGCAGTACTTC. Its translation is CASRPDRLYEQYF.

The chain joins TRBV10-3 to TRBJ2-2, with 8 bases lining up with TRBD1. Germline V gene data show CDR1 as ENHRY and CDR2 as SYGVKD. The CDR3 has 12 residues. Losses at the gene ends were 8 bases for V and 8 bases for J; bases not matched to a gene: 4. CDR3 coding DNA: TGTGCCATCGGCAGGGGGCCTGGGGAGCTGTTTTTT. The encoded protein is CAIGRGPGELFF.

This clone was seen only a few times. This rearrangement joins TRBV9 to TRBJ2-1, with D perhaps assigned TRBD1 or TRBD2 (5 bases each). Looked up from germline, CDR1 is SGDLS and CDR2 is YYNGEE. The ends were cut back, 0 bases at V and 0 bases at J, with 7 bases in the middle. CDR3 size: 15 residues. CDR3 amino acids: CASSVDGASYNEQFF. In nucleotides, the CDR3 is TGTGCCAGCAGCGTAGACGGGGCCTCCTACAATGAGCAGTTCTTC.

The rearrangement uses TRBV14 and TRBJ1-2; a weak D match, TRBD1 (5 bases). V was cut by 1 base and J by 7 bases, with 19 bases left in between. This CDR3 spans 16 amino acids. CDR1 is SGHDN and CDR2 is FVKESK in the germline V gene. The CDR3 DNA is TGTGCCAGCAGCCAAGCACGGGCTGGGGGGTCAGGTGGCTACACCTTC. Encoded protein: CASSQARAGGSGGYTF.

The chain has TRBV25-1 and TRBJ2-5; D possibly uses TRBD1 or TRBD2 (5 bases each). Between the trimmed V and J ends, which lost 8 bases and 9 bases, there was a span of 10 bases. From germline, CDR1 is MGHDK and CDR2 SYGVNS. CDR3 size: 10 residues. The CDR3 region is CASREGSQYF. Here the CDR3 DNA reads TGTGCCAGCCGCGAGGGGTCCCAGTACTTC.

The J gene is TRBJ1-1, the V gene TRBV6-1; 8 nucleotides align to TRBD1. V shed 5 bases, J shed 6 bases, and the junction held 5 bases outside the gene matches. This CDR3 region has 13 residues. Germline V lookup: CDR1 MNHNS, CDR2 SASEGT. The CDR3, as DNA: TGTGCCAGCAGTTCCGACAGGGGCGCTGAAGCTTTCTTT. Protein: CASSSDRGAEAFF.

The V gene is TRBV5-4, the J gene TRBJ1-2, with 7 nucleotides matching TRBD1. Losses at the gene ends were 3 bases for V and 3 bases for J; bases not matched to a gene: 14. The CDR3 runs to 17 residues. Germline CDR1 and CDR2: SGHNT and YYREEE (reference sequence). CDR3 sequence reads: CASSSPIRTGAYYGYTF. The CDR3 DNA reads TGTGCCAGCAGCTCGCCTATCCGGACAGGTGCCTACTATGGCTACACCTTC.

V usage is TRBV30 and J usage is TRBJ2-1; 10 bases fit TRBD2. CDR1 and CDR2 from the germline V gene are GTSNPN and SVGIG (reference sequence). The CDR3 is 16 residues long. J lost 4 bases, V lost 1 base, and 7 bases had no gene match. CDR3 DNA: TGTGCCTGGAGTGCCCGGACTAGCGGCAGTTACAATGAGCAGTTCTTC. Translating it yields CAWSARTSGSYNEQFF. The full variable domain, rest sourced from reference TRBV30 and TRBJ2-1, is SQTIHQWPATLVQPVGSPLSLECTVEGTSNPNLYWYRQAAGRGLQLLFYSVGIGQISSEVPQNLSASRPQDRQFILSSKKLLLSDSGFYLCAWSARTSGSYNEQFFGPGTRLTVL.

The J gene is TRBJ1-2, the V gene TRBV10-3, with a weak D call TRBD1 (5 bases). CDR3 length: 14 residues. Trimming removed 5 bases from V and 3 bases from J, with 13 bases in between. CDR1 and CDR2 (germline): ENHRY, SYGVKD. The CDR3 nucleotides are TGTGCCATCAGTTCAGGGAGTCTCGACTATGGCTACACCTTC. Translation: CAISSGSLDYGYTF.

This chain joins TRBV2 and TRBJ2-7, with D perhaps matching TRBD1 (6 bases). The V end lost 5 bases, the J end lost 0 bases, and 8 bases lay between the germline ends. The CDR3 has 13 residues. Germline loops: CDR1 SNHLY, CDR2 FYNNEI. This CDR3 is CASSRDNSYEQYF. CDR3 nucleotides: TGTGCCAGCAGTCGGGACAACTCCTACGAGCAGTACTTC. The full variable domain, completed using reference TRBV2 and TRBJ2-7, is EPEVTQTPSHQVTQMGQEVILRCVPISNHLYFYWYRQILGQKVEFLVSFYNNEISEKSEIFDDQFSVERPDGSNFTLKIRSTKLEDSAMYFCASSRDNSYEQYFGPGTRLTVT.

This clone was seen a single time. The chain couples TRBV19 to TRBJ1-2; 10 nucleotides line up with TRBD1. Unmatched junction bases numbered 11, after V lost 9 bases and J lost 4 bases. Germline CDR1 reads LNHDA; CDR2 reads SQIVND (reference sequence). The CDR3 loop spans 15 amino acids. The chain's CDR3 is CASRIGGTGAYGYTF. The CDR3 coding sequence is TGTGCCAGCCGGATAGGGGGGACAGGGGCCTATGGCTACACCTTC.

The V gene is TRBV9, the J gene TRBJ1-1; D remains unclear. CDR3 length equals 14 residues. V lost 4 bases and J 3 bases, leaving 13 bases between the germline ends. Germline CDR1 reads SGDLS; CDR2 reads YYNGEE. The CDR3 DNA reads TGTGCCAGCAGCTCAGAAGTCGGAGACACTGAAGCTTTCTTT. This codes for CASSSEVGDTEAFF.

The genes are TRBV19 and TRBJ1-1; D is unresolved. The CDR3 is 16 residues long. Deletions cut 5 bases from V and 5 bases from J, with 21 bases between. The germline V gene encodes CDR1 LNHDA and CDR2 SQIVND (reference sequence). CDR3: CASSFRHSPGGTEAFF. CDR3 in DNA: TGTGCCAGTAGTTTTCGACACTCTCCCGGTGGGACTGAAGCTTTCTTT.

The chain is built from TRBV6-5 and TRBJ1-5, with 7 nucleotides matching TRBD1. CDR1 MNHEY and CDR2 SVGAGI come from the germline V gene. This CDR3 spans 15 amino acids. Trimming removed 6 bases from V and 2 bases from J; junction bases left unmatched: 7. Written as DNA, the CDR3 is TGTGCCAGCAGAGCAGGGGGAAAAGGCAATCAGCCCCAGCATTTT. It encodes CASRAGGKGNQPQHF.

CDR3 coding DNA: TGTGCCAGTAGTCGGCAGATAGCTACCTACAATGAGCAGTTCTTC. It encodes CASSRQIATYNEQFF. The chain is built from TRBV19 and TRBJ2-1; D is uncertain. Deletions cut 5 bases from V and 2 bases from J, with 13 bases between. CDR3 length: 15 residues. Germline CDR1 and CDR2: LNHDA and SQIVND (reference sequence).

This sequence joins TRBV23-1 and TRBJ2-1; D is unresolved. TRBV23-1 is marked as an open reading frame, function uncertain. Trimming stripped 5 bases from V and 6 bases from J, with 8 bases between. The CDR3 has 12 residues. The chain's CDR3 is CASSNGLNEQFF. The CDR3 DNA is TGCGCCAGCAGTAACGGGCTCAATGAGCAGTTCTTC.

This clone was detected a few times. The V call is TRBV5-8, the J call TRBJ1-4; 9 bases agree with TRBD1. Germline CDR1 and CDR2: SGHTS and YDEGEE. The CDR3 sequence is 14 residues long. V shed 4 bases and J 10 bases; nucleotides not matched to a gene: 8. The DNA for the CDR3 is TGTGCCAGCAGCAGGGACAGGGAGGTTTCAAAACTGTTTTTT. Protein: CASSRDREVSKLFF.

This clone is medium-sized. Germline is not matched at one junction end, which may reflect a read error. V is TRBV7-7 and J is TRBJ2-1; D perhaps matches TRBD1 (6 bases). The CDR3 contains 15 residues. Looked up from germline, CDR1 is SSHAT and CDR2 is FNYEAQ (reference sequence). CDR3 bases: TGTGCTAGCAGCTCTCAGGGGTCGGGCTACAATGAGCAGTTCTTC. Translated, it gives CASSSQGSGYNEQFF.

Regarding this clone: A read error may produce the germline difference seen at one junction end. The gene calls are TRBV28 and TRBJ1-2; 10 nucleotides line up with TRBD1. This CDR3 has 14 residues. The germline V gene encodes CDR1 MDHEN and CDR2 SYDVKM. CDR3 region: CASRVGQGMYGHTF. CDR3 DNA: TGTGCCAGCAGGGTGGGACAGGGGATGTATGGCCACACCTTC.

The V and J genes are TRBV5-1 and TRBJ1-1; 10 bases agree with TRBD1. There are 16 residues in the CDR3. After removal of 4 bases from V and 7 bases from J, the junction contained 13 bases not matched to a gene. Germline V gene sequence: CDR1 SGHRS, CDR2 YFSETQ. CDR3: CASSEGQGGLTFEAFF. CDR3 DNA: TGCGCCAGCAGCGAAGGACAGGGGGGCCTGACTTTTGAAGCTTTCTTT.

J is TRBJ2-7 and V is TRBV27; TRBD1 might be the D (8 bases). This CDR3 has 15 amino acids. The ends were cut back, 6 bases at V and 4 bases at J, with 19 bases in the middle. Per germline, CDR1 MNHEY and CDR2 SMNVEV (reference sequence). The CDR3 coding sequence is TGTGCCAGCAGAGCGCTACAGGGGGGGAATTACGAGCAGTACTTC. This sequence encodes CASRALQGGNYEQYF.

V gene TRBV25-1 combines with J gene TRBJ2-1, with D possibly called TRBD1 or TRBD2 (6 bases each). The CDR3 is 16 residues long. The V end was cut by 3 bases, the J end by 7 bases, with 19 bases between. Germline V gene lookup returns CDR1 MGHDK and CDR2 SYGVNS. DNA of the CDR3: TGTGCCAGCAGTGATCGAGGGGGGCATGGTTGGAATGAGCAGTTCTTC. Amino acids: CASSDRGGHGWNEQFF.

This chain joins TRBV7-9 and TRBJ1-2; 10 nucleotides align to TRBD1. The trim removed 1 base at V and 1 base at J, leaving 3 bases unmatched. The germline V gene encodes CDR1 SEHNR and CDR2 FQNEAQ (reference sequence). CDR3 size: 16 residues. The CDR3 coding sequence is TGTGCCAGCAGCTTAGGAGGACAGGGGGATAACTATGGCTACACCTTC. It yields the protein CASSLGGQGDNYGYTF.